This TCR beta chain was obtained from a study of radiotherapy plus CTLA-4 blockade in lung cancer. Germline lookup yields CDR1 MNHEY and CDR2 SMNVEV (reference sequence). V was trimmed by 5 bases and J by 1 base, leaving 11 bases between them. The CDR3 extends over 15 amino acids. Turning to this clone: The same CDR3 is also encoded by other DNA sequences in this sample.

The data were produced by immunoSEQ multiplex PCR, yet TCRdb's version contains in-frame clones alone and is incomplete. Of about 73,000 clones listed, roughly 87% are singletons. Sequencing was performed on peripheral blood, taken from a patient treated with radiotherapy plus ipilimumab. The receptor was derived from a human donor with non-small cell lung cancer that progressed on radiotherapy plus ipilimumab. V is TRBV27 and J is TRBJ2-2; no reliable D call. The CDR3 DNA is TGTGCCAGCAGTCCGCTACAAGAGAACACCGGGGAGCTGTTTTTT. Protein sequence: CASSPLQENTGELFF.